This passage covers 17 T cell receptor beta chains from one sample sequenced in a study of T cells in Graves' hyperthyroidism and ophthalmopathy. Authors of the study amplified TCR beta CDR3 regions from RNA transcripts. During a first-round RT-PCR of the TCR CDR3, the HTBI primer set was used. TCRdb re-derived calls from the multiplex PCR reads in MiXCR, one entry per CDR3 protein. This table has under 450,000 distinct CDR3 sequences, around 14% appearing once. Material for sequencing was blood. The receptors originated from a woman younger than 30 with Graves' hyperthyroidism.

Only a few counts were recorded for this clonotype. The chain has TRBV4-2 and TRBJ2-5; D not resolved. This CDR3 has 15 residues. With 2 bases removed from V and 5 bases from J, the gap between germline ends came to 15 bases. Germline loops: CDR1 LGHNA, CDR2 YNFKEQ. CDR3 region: CASSQLLEPSETQYF. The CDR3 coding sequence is TGTGCCAGCAGCCAACTCCTCGAGCCTTCGGAGACCCAGTACTTC.

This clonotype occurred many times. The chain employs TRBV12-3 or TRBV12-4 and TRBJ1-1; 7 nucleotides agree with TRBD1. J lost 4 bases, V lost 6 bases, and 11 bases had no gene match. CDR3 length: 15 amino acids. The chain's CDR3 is CASSSNRGSGTEAFF. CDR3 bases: TGTGCCAGCAGCTCAAACAGGGGATCGGGCACTGAAGCTTTCTTT.

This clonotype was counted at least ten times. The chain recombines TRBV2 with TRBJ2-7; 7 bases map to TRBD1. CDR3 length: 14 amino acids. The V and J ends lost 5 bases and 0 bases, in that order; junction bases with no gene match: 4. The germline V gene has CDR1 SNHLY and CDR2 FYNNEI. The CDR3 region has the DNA TGTGCCAGCAGTACAAGACAGGGCTCCTACGAGCAGTACTTC. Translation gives CASSTRQGSYEQYF.

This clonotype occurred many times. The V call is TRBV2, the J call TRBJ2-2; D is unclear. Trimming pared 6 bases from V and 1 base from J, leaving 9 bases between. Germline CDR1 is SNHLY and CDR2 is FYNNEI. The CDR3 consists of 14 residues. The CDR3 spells CASRADRNTGELFF. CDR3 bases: TGTGCCAGCAGAGCTGACCGGAACACCGGGGAGCTGTTTTTT.

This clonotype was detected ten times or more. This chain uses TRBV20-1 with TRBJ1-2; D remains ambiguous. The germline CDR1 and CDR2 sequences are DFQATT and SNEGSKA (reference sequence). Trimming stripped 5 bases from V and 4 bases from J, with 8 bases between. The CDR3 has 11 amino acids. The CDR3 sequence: CSALHGYGYTF. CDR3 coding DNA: TGCAGTGCTTTACATGGCTATGGCTACACCTTC.

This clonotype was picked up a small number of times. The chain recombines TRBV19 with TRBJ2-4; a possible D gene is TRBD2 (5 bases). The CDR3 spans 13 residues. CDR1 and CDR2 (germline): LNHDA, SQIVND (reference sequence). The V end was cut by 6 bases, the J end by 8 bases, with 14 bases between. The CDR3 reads CASRAGGVDIQYF. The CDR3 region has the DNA TGTGCCAGTAGGGCAGGAGGAGTGGACATTCAGTACTTC.

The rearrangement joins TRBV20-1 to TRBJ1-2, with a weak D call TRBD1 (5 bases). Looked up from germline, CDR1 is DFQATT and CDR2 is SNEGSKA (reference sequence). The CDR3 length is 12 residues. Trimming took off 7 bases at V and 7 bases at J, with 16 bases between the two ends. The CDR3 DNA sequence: TGCAGTGTCCAGAGGGGTCCGCGTGGCTACACCTTC. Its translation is CSVQRGPRGYTF.

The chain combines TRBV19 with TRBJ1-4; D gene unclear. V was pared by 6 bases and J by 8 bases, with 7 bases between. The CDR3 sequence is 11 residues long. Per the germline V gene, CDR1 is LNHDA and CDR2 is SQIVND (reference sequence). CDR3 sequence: CASRCCEKLFF. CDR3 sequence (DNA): TGTGCCAGTAGGTGTTGCGAAAAACTGTTTTTT.

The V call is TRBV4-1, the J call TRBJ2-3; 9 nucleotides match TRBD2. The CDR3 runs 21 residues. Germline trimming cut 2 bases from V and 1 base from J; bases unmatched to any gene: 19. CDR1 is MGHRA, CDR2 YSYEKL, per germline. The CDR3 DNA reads TGCGCCAGCAGCCAATTCGGGATTCGGCGGGGGGGCCGGATTGGCACAGATACGCAGTATTTT. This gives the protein CASSQFGIRRGGRIGTDTQYF.

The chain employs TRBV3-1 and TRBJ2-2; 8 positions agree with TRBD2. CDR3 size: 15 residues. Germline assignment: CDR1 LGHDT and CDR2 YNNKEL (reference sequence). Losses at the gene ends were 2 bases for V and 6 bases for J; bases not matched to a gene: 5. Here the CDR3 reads CASSQTGGYAGELFF. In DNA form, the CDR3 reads TGTGCCAGCAGCCAAACGGGGGGGTACGCCGGGGAGCTGTTTTTT.

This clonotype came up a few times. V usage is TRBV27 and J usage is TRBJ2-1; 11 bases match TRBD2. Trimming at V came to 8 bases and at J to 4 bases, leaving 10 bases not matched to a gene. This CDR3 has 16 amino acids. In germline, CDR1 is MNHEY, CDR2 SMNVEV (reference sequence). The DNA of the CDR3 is TGTGCCAGCTCCGGGACTAGCGGACCACAATACAATGAGCAGTTCTTC. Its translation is CASSGTSGPQYNEQFF.

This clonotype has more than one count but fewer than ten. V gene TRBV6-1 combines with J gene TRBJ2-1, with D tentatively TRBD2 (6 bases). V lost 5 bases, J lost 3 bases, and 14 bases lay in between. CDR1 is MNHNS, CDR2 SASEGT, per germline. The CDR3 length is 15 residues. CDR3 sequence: CASSYGAGRYNEQFF. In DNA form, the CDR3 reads TGTGCCAGCAGTTACGGGGCGGGGCGCTACAATGAGCAGTTCTTC.

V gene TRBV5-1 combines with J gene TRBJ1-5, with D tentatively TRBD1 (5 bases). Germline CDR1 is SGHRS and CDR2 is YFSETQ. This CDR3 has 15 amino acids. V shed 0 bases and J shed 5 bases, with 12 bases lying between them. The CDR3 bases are TGCGCCAGCAGCTTGGGGGGGGTCGAGGATCAGCCCCAGCATTTT. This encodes CASSLGGVEDQPQHF.

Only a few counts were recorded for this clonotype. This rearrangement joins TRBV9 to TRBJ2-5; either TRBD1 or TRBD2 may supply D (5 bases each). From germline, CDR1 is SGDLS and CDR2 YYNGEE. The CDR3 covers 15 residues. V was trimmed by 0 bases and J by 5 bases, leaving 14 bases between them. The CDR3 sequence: CASSVGRRGAETQYF. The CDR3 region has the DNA TGTGCCAGCAGCGTAGGGAGGCGAGGGGCGGAGACCCAGTACTTC.

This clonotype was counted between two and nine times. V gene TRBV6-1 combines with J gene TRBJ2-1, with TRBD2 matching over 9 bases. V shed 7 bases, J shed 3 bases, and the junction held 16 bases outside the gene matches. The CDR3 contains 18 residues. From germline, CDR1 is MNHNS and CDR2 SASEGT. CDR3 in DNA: TGTGCCAGCAACCTTAACTATCCGACTAGCGGCCTCTACAATGAGCAGTTCTTC. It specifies CASNLNYPTSGLYNEQFF.

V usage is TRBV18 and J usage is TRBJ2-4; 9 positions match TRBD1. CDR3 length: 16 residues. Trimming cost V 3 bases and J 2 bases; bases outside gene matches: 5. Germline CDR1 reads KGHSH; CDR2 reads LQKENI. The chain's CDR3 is CASSPGQGTSKNIQYF. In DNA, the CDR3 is TGTGCCAGCTCACCGGGACAGGGTACGTCCAAAAACATTCAGTACTTC.

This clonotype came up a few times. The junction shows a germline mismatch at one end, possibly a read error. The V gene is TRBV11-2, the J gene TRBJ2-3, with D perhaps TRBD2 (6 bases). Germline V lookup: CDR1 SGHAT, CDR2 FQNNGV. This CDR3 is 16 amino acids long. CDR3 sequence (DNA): TGTGCCAGCAGCTTAGCGTTTCGGGGGTCCACAGATACGCAGTGTTTT. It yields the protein CASSLAFRGSTDTQCF.